These 25 T cell receptor beta chains were all obtained from the same sample, sequenced in a study of T cell changes during pregnancy in multiple sclerosis. Produced via immunoSEQ multiplex PCR; TCRdb's table is partial and in-frame only. The sample carries approximately 44,000 clones, roughly 90% recorded once. The sample was CD4+ T cells from peripheral blood mononuclear cells, taken before pregnancy. The receptors here all came from a female donor with multiple sclerosis, enrolled in a pregnancy study.

The chain is built from TRBV7-3 and TRBJ2-1; 8 bases fit TRBD1. This CDR3 spans 14 amino acids. The trim removed 4 bases at V and 9 bases at J, leaving 8 bases unmatched. Germline V gene data show CDR1 as SGHTA and CDR2 as FQGTGA. CDR3 residues: CASSWDRFSPEQFF. DNA for the CDR3: TGTGCCAGCAGCTGGGACAGGTTTTCTCCTGAGCAGTTCTTC.

The V call is TRBV5-1, the J call TRBJ1-1; TRBD1 aligns across 8 bases. The CDR3 runs to 15 residues. Per the germline V gene, CDR1 is SGHRS and CDR2 is YFSETQ. The junction had 4 bases not matched to a gene; V was cut back by 2 bases and J by 1 base. The CDR3 here is CASSLTGGWNTEAFF. DNA for the CDR3: TGCGCCAGCAGCTTAACAGGGGGATGGAACACTGAAGCTTTCTTT. Full variable domain (remainder filled in from reference TRBV5-1 and TRBJ1-1): KAGVTQTPRYLIKTRGQQVTLSCSPISGHRSVSWYQQTPGQGLQFLFEYFSETQRNKGNFPGRFSGRQFSNSRSEMNVSTLELGDSALYLCASSLTGGWNTEAFFGQGTRLTVV.

This clone was seen just once. This sequence joins TRBV7-2 and TRBJ2-6; 7 bases are shared with TRBD1. There are 15 residues in the CDR3. J was trimmed by 4 bases and V by 5 bases; bases with no gene match: 5. Per germline, CDR1 SGHTA and CDR2 FQGNSA. In nucleotides, the CDR3 is TGTGCCAGCAGCAAGGGGGCGCTGGGGGCCAACGTCCTGACTTTC. It translates to CASSKGALGANVLTF.

The chain carries TRBV11-3 and TRBJ1-2; 9 bases agree with TRBD1. The V gene's germline CDR1 is SGHNT and CDR2 YENEEA. The CDR3 has 15 residues. V shed 9 bases and J 5 bases; nucleotides not matched to a gene: 13. The CDR3 sequence: CASHVSRTGEYGYTF. DNA for the CDR3: TGTGCCAGTCACGTCAGTAGGACAGGGGAGTATGGCTACACCTTC.

The J gene is TRBJ1-1, the V gene TRBV15, with D perhaps matching TRBD1 (6 bases). V was shortened by 0 bases and J by 11 bases, with 13 bases between the two germline ends. Germline V gene sequence: CDR1 LNHNV, CDR2 YYDKDF (reference sequence). The CDR3 loop spans 13 amino acids. CDR3 DNA sequence: TGTGCCACCAGCAGAGATTATCAGGGGTGGGCTTTCTTT. Translation gives CATSRDYQGWAFF.

The rearrangement links TRBV9 to TRBJ2-3; 9 positions agree with TRBD2. The V gene end was trimmed by 5 bases and the J gene end by 2 bases; junction bases not matched to a gene: 6. This CDR3 has 15 amino acids. CDR1 and CDR2 (germline): SGDLS, YYNGEE. The CDR3 protein is CASSGTSGYTDTQYF. The CDR3 coding sequence is TGTGCCAGCAGTGGTACTAGCGGGTACACAGATACGCAGTATTTT.

The CDR3 reads CASGTTRQGPNQPQHF. Written as DNA, the CDR3 is TGTGCTAGTGGTACAACTCGACAGGGCCCTAATCAGCCCCAGCATTTT. The chain recombines TRBV12-5 with TRBJ1-5, with TRBD1 matching over 7 bases. The CDR3 contains 16 residues. Trimming cost V 5 bases and J 4 bases; bases outside gene matches: 11. Per germline, CDR1 LGHNT and CDR2 FRNRAP.

This clone came up once. V usage is TRBV5-1 and J usage is TRBJ1-2; 9 nucleotides align to TRBD1. The germline V gene has CDR1 SGHRS and CDR2 YFSETQ. J was trimmed by 5 bases and V by 6 bases; bases with no gene match: 8. CDR3 length equals 14 residues. The CDR3 DNA is TGCGCCAGCACCATTGGGGACAGGGCATATGGCTACACCTTC. Residues: CASTIGDRAYGYTF.

The V gene is TRBV18, the J gene TRBJ1-2; D is ambiguous. V lost 0 bases to trimming and J lost 4 bases, with 12 bases between them. This CDR3 is built from 15 residues. Germline lookup yields CDR1 KGHSH and CDR2 LQKENI. The CDR3 spells CASSPPEPAAYGYTF. The DNA for the CDR3 is TGTGCCAGCTCACCACCGGAGCCGGCGGCCTATGGCTACACCTTC.

The V gene is TRBV5-1, the J gene TRBJ2-2; TRBD1 might be the D (6 bases). The CDR3 sequence is 15 residues long. Deletions cut 0 bases from V and 5 bases from J, with 11 bases between. Germline lookup yields CDR1 SGHRS and CDR2 YFSETQ. The CDR3 is CASSLAGQRTGELFF. The DNA for the CDR3 is TGCGCCAGCAGCTTGGCCGGACAGAGGACCGGGGAGCTGTTTTTT.

The rearrangement uses TRBV7-2 and TRBJ2-6, with no clear D. This CDR3 has 16 residues. CDR1 and CDR2 (germline): SGHTA, FQGNSA. Deletions cut 0 bases from V and 0 bases from J, with 6 bases between. CDR3 coding DNA: TGTGCCAGCAGCTTAGCGTCTACCTCTGGGGCCAACGTCCTGACTTTC. It is translated as CASSLASTSGANVLTF.

The CDR3, as DNA: TGTGCCAGCTCTCCCGGGACAGGGACCTACAATGAGCAGTTCTTC. As protein: CASSPGTGTYNEQFF. The chain is built from TRBV18 and TRBJ2-1, with 9 bases fitting TRBD1. The junction had 5 bases not matched to a gene; V was cut back by 6 bases and J by 2 bases. Germline loops: CDR1 KGHSH, CDR2 LQKENI. CDR3 size: 15 residues.

The genes are TRBV19 and TRBJ2-2; D is perhaps TRBD1 (5 bases). Trimming left V 6 bases short and J 4 bases short, with 18 bases between. The CDR3 sequence is 16 residues long. Germline CDR1 reads LNHDA; CDR2 reads SQIVND (reference sequence). The DNA for the CDR3 is TGTGCCAGTAGCCCGACAGCTACCCGGTCCACCGGGGAGCTGTTTTTT. Protein: CASSPTATRSTGELFF. The full variable domain, its missing parts supplied by reference TRBV19 and TRBJ2-2, is DGGITQSPKYLFRKEGQNVTLSCEQNLNHDAMYWYRQDPGQGLRLIYYSQIVNDFQKGDIAEGYSVSREKKESFPLTVTSAQKNPTAFYLCASSPTATRSTGELFFGEGSRLTVL.

The genes are TRBV2 and TRBJ2-7, with 7 bases identical to TRBD1. CDR1 is SNHLY, CDR2 FYNNEI, per germline. Trimming cost V 4 bases and J 0 bases; bases outside gene matches: 6. This CDR3 has 15 amino acids. The CDR3 reads CASSAHRDSSYEQYF. CDR3 bases: TGTGCCAGCAGTGCCCACAGGGACAGCTCCTACGAGCAGTACTTC. The full variable domain, in which reference TRBV2 and TRBJ2-7 provide the parts outside the CDR3, is EPEVTQTPSHQVTQMGQEVILRCVPISNHLYFYWYRQILGQKVEFLVSFYNNEISEKSEIFDDQFSVERPDGSNFTLKIRSTKLEDSAMYFCASSAHRDSSYEQYFGPGTRLTVT.

The table lists this clone with a count of one. This sequence joins TRBV19 and TRBJ2-1; 9 bases fit TRBD1. The CDR3 runs to 15 residues. With V trimmed by 6 bases and J by 4 bases, 7 bases remained unmatched. CDR1 is LNHDA and CDR2 is SQIVND in the germline V gene (reference sequence). The CDR3 DNA follows: TGTGCCAGTAGCCCTACAGGGGGCGGGTACAATGAGCAGTTCTTC. Protein: CASSPTGGGYNEQFF.

This chain uses TRBV7-8 with TRBJ2-5; 12 bases line up with TRBD1. CDR3 length: 15 residues. The trim removed 8 bases at V and 3 bases at J, leaving 7 bases unmatched. Germline V gives CDR1 SGHVS, CDR2 FQNEAQ. The CDR3 here is CASGDRGRVEETQYF. CDR3 bases: TGTGCCAGCGGGGACAGGGGGCGCGTCGAAGAGACCCAGTACTTC.

The chain couples TRBV11-2 to TRBJ2-7, with 8 bases fitting TRBD2. Per the germline V gene, CDR1 is SGHAT and CDR2 is FQNNGV. J was trimmed by 0 bases and V by 5 bases; bases with no gene match: 3. The CDR3 contains 14 residues. CDR3 DNA sequence: TGTGCCAGCAGCGTAACTAGCGGCTCCTACGAGCAGTACTTC. This encodes CASSVTSGSYEQYF.

V and J are TRBV15 and TRBJ1-1, with D maybe TRBD1 (6 bases). Germline CDR1 reads LNHNV; CDR2 reads YYDKDF (reference sequence). CDR3 length: 15 residues. The ends were cut back, 0 bases at V and 7 bases at J, with 15 bases in the middle. CDR3 bases: TGTGCCACCAGCAGAGAAGGGGGGAGGGTAGATGAAGCTTTCTTT. It specifies CATSREGGRVDEAFF.

The rearrangement joins TRBV7-3 to TRBJ2-2; D is ambiguous. Germline CDR1 SGHTA, CDR2 FQGTGA. CDR3 length equals 15 residues. Between the trimmed V and J ends, which lost 2 bases and 2 bases, there was a span of 9 bases. In DNA form, the CDR3 reads TGTGCCAGCAGCTTACGAGGTGGAAACACCGGGGAGCTGTTTTTT. Translation: CASSLRGGNTGELFF.

This clone is a singleton in its sample. The rearrangement joins TRBV28 to TRBJ1-2, with no clear D. CDR1 and CDR2 from the germline V gene are MDHEN and SYDVKM. The length of the CDR3 is 14 residues. V was clipped by 6 bases and J by 1 base, with 12 bases between them. This CDR3 is CASSVGDYNYGYTF. The CDR3 coding sequence is TGTGCCAGCAGCGTCGGAGATTATAACTATGGCTACACCTTC.

J is TRBJ1-1 and V is TRBV6-5, with 11 bases that match TRBD1. The CDR3 totals 15 residues. From germline, CDR1 is MNHEY and CDR2 SVGAGI. J gave up 4 bases and V 4 bases, and 5 bases lay outside the gene matches. CDR3 amino acids: CASSSPGTGGTEAFF. CDR3 DNA sequence: TGTGCCAGCAGTTCCCCCGGGACAGGGGGCACTGAAGCTTTCTTT.

The rearrangement links TRBV7-2 to TRBJ1-1; D is possibly TRBD1 (5 bases). The CDR3 spans 12 residues. Per germline, CDR1 SGHTA and CDR2 FQGNSA. Trimming took 2 bases from V and 7 from J, leaving 8 bases between them. CDR3 in DNA: TGTGCCAGCAGCTTAAGGGGTAATGAAGCTTTCTTT. Translated: CASSLRGNEAFF.

This chain uses TRBV14 with TRBJ2-1; TRBD2 agrees at 12 bases. The germline gives CDR1 SGHDN, CDR2 FVKESK. The CDR3 runs to 16 residues. V was pared by 2 bases and J by 8 bases, with 7 bases of the junction left unmatched. CDR3 bases: TGTGCCAGCAGCCAACTCGGACTAGCGGGGATCTATGAGCAGTTCTTC. Its protein product is CASSQLGLAGIYEQFF. Variable domain in full (rest from reference TRBV14 and TRBJ2-1): EAGVTQFPSHSVIEKGQTVTLRCDPISGHDNLYWYRRVMGKEIKFLLHFVKESKQDESGMPNNRFLAERTGGTYSTLKVQPAELEDSGVYFCASSQLGLAGIYEQFFGPGTRLTVL.

The rearrangement uses TRBV5-1 and TRBJ1-6; the D gene is possibly TRBD1 (5 bases). This CDR3 is built from 15 residues. Germline loops: CDR1 SGHRS, CDR2 YFSETQ. With 1 base removed from V and 7 bases from J, the gap between germline ends came to 12 bases. The CDR3 DNA is TGCGCCAGCAGCTTGTCAGGGTCTGCAAATTCACCCCTCCACTTT. Protein: CASSLSGSANSPLHF.

The V and J genes are TRBV7-2 and TRBJ2-1, with a weak D call TRBD1 (6 bases). The CDR3 is 14 amino acids. Germline CDR1 SGHTA, CDR2 FQGNSA. V lost 4 bases to trimming and J lost 10 bases, with 17 bases between them. CDR3 loop: CASSSPKAGEEQFF. The CDR3 nucleotides are TGTGCCAGCAGCTCACCCAAAGCAGGGGAGGAGCAGTTCTTC.